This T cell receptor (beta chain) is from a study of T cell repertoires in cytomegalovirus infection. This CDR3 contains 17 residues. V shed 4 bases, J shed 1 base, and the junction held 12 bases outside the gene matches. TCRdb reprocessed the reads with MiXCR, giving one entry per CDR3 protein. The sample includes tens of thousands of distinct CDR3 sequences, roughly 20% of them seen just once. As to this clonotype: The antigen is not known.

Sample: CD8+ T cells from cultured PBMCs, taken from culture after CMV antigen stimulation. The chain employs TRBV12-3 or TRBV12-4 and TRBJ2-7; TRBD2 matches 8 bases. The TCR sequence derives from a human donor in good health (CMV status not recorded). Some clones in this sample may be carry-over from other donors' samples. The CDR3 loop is CASSSMGSGIVSYEQYF. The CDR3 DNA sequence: TGTGCCAGCAGTTCCATGGGTAGCGGGATCGTTTCCTACGAGCAGTACTTC.